Below, 7 T cell receptor beta chains from the same sample are listed, as sequenced in a study of vaccination effects on CD4 cells after COVID-19. Sequenced by immunoSEQ multiplex PCR; TCRdb stores in-frame clones only, minus some. Of 65,000 to 90,000 clones detected, around 79% appear once; the ten largest clones hold more than 9%. The antigens of these receptors remain unknown. In the ViraFEST assay, antigen-specific CD4+ clonotypes were identified by expansion after peptide-pool stimulation. Investigators separated out CD4+ T cells once around eleven days of culture had passed. Vaccinated participants had no history of SARS-CoV-2 infection and tested negative for nucleocapsid antibodies. This material consisted of CD4+ T cells from PBMCs cultured with SARS-CoV-2 spike peptides, taken before COVID-19 vaccination. All receptors come from a human donor who received a COVID-19 vaccine.

This clone was found a few times. The rearrangement links TRBV27 to TRBJ2-7, with 10 bases lining up with TRBD2. V was pared by 6 bases and J by 7 bases, with 6 bases of the junction left unmatched. Germline V gene data show CDR1 as MNHEY and CDR2 as SMNVEV (reference sequence). CDR3 length: 13 amino acids. The CDR3 sequence is CASSRAGGREQYV. In nucleotides, the CDR3 is TGTGCCAGCAGCCGAGCGGGGGGGCGAGAGCAGTACGTC.

The chain couples TRBV5-1 to TRBJ2-3, with D uncertain. Germline CDR1 and CDR2: SGHRS and YFSETQ. This CDR3 is 13 amino acids long. V was cut by 0 bases and J by 6 bases, with 8 bases left in between. The DNA for the CDR3 is TGCGCCAGCAGCTTGGGGCCCCCGGATACGCAGTATTTT. Protein sequence: CASSLGPPDTQYF.

The chain employs TRBV12-5 and TRBJ2-5; 8 nucleotides agree with TRBD2. Looked up from germline, CDR1 is LGHNT and CDR2 is FRNRAP. Trimming took 4 bases from V and 5 from J; bases not matched to a gene: 9. This CDR3 comprises 15 residues. This CDR3 reads CASGSPPGGRETQYF. CDR3 nucleotides: TGTGCTAGTGGTTCGCCTCCGGGGGGGCGGGAGACCCAGTACTTC.

V is TRBV2 and J is TRBJ2-1, with TRBD1 matching over 7 bases. The ends lost 8 bases at V and 1 base at J; junction bases unmatched: 2. Germline V gene sequence: CDR1 SNHLY, CDR2 FYNNEI. The CDR3 totals 13 residues. The CDR3 region is CASRDSSYNEQFF. The CDR3 bases are TGTGCCAGCCGGGACAGTTCCTACAATGAGCAGTTCTTC.

The chain employs TRBV29-1 and TRBJ2-1, with 10 bases lining up with TRBD1. This CDR3 region has 14 residues. The V gene end was trimmed by 3 bases and the J gene end by 4 bases; junction bases not matched to a gene: 3. Germline V lookup: CDR1 SQVTM, CDR2 ANQGSEA. CDR3 DNA: TGCAGCGTTGAGCGGACAGGGGGGTACAATGAGCAGTTCTTC. Translating it yields CSVERTGGYNEQFF.

V and J are TRBV7-3 and TRBJ1-1, with D possibly TRBD1 on 6 matching bases. The CDR3 consists of 13 residues. From germline, CDR1 is SGHTA and CDR2 FQGTGA. V shed 6 bases and J shed 7 bases, with 15 bases lying between them. CDR3 nucleotide sequence: TGTGCCAGCAGGGAGGGGGGTCGTGGTGAAGCTTTCTTT. Translation: CASREGGRGEAFF.

The genes are TRBV21-1 and TRBJ2-1; the listed D gene, TRBD2, was not tested against the DNA. TRBV21-1 is tagged as a pseudogene. This CDR3 region has 14 residues. The CDR3 loop is CASTNWLGGVEQFF. The DNA for the CDR3 is TGTGCCAGCACCAATTGGTTGGGGGGGGTTGAGCAGTTCTTC.